This TCR beta chain came from a study of control samples from healthy donors and cancer patients (dated by TCRdb to the early 2020s). From V the trimming removes 4 bases and from J it removes 3 bases, while the gene matches leave 7 bases of the junction unaccounted for. The CDR3 measures 16 amino acids from cysteine to phenylalanine. The kept DNA is CDR3 alone, 48 bases in frame from the first base. CDR1 SGHRS and CDR2 YFSETQ were looked up in the germline V gene. To prepare the library, the immunoSEQ multiplex PCR assay was applied. TCRdb retrieved this table from immuneACCESS and kept in-frame rearrangements only. Not all clones are present; in checked studies, unresolved V genes account for under half, and no reason is known for the remainder. This sample comprises some 130,000 clones, roughly 91% of them detected only once. The biggest ten clones account for about 1.5% of the sample. Comment on this clone: It lacks a known antigen. No base qualities exist here, and no much larger clone lies one base off it.

The chain employs TRBV5-1 and TRBJ2-3, with 11 bases matching TRBD2. Material for sequencing was PBMCs. This receptor was taken from a man aged 50-59 years with head and neck cancer. CDR3 region: CASSRSGGAGTDTQYF. The DNA sequence is as follows: TGCGCCAGCAGCCGTAGCGGGGGGGCCGGGACAGATACGCAGTATTTT.